A single sample is the source of the 18 T cell receptor beta chains below, sequenced in a study of identical twins. TCRdb analysed the 5' RACE reads with MiXCR anew, one entry per CDR3 protein. The profile shows 1,800,000 or so distinct CDR3 sequences, roughly a third of them singletons. The sequenced sample consisted of cord blood. These receptors all stem from a newborn girl in good health.

There are a few counts of this clonotype. V usage is TRBV6-1 and J usage is TRBJ2-7, with 7 bases lining up with TRBD1. TRBJ2-4 explains the end of the DNA better; the J call may be wrong. This CDR3 has 12 amino acids. Germline V CDR1 and CDR2: MNHNS, SASEGT. CDR3 DNA sequence: TGTGCCAGCAGTGGGGACAGTAACATTCAGTACTTC. Translation: CASSGDSNIQYF.

This chain joins TRBV28 and TRBJ2-1, with 10 bases identical to TRBD2. The trim removed 6 bases at V and 6 bases at J, leaving 8 bases unmatched. CDR1 is MDHEN and CDR2 is SYDVKM in the germline V gene. CDR3 length: 15 residues. CDR3: CASRPPSGSRNEQFF. The CDR3 nucleotides are TGTGCCAGCAGACCCCCTAGCGGGAGCCGCAATGAGCAGTTCTTC.

The gene calls are TRBV4-1 and TRBJ2-5; 8 nucleotides match TRBD1. The germline V gene has CDR1 MGHRA and CDR2 YSYEKL. V shed 0 bases and J 3 bases; nucleotides not matched to a gene: 0. CDR3 length: 14 amino acids. The DNA of the CDR3 is TGCGCCAGCAGCCAAGAGGACAGGGAAGAGACCCAGTACTTC. The encoded protein is CASSQEDREETQYF.

The sample holds a few counts of this clonotype. V usage is TRBV20-1 and J usage is TRBJ2-3; TRBD2 is a possible D gene (5 bases). The CDR3 has 14 amino acids. The V gene's germline CDR1 is DFQATT and CDR2 SNEGSKA (reference sequence). V shed 6 bases and J shed 0 bases, with 13 bases lying between them. The CDR3: CSAPSGLSTDTQYF. In nucleotides, the CDR3 is TGCAGTGCACCGAGCGGACTCAGCACAGATACGCAGTATTTT.

The gene calls are TRBV27 and TRBJ2-4, with 10 bases identical to TRBD1. The V gene end was trimmed by 5 bases and the J gene end by 0 bases; junction bases not matched to a gene: 10. The germline gives CDR1 MNHEY, CDR2 SMNVEV (reference sequence). The CDR3 is made up of 18 amino acids. CDR3 region: CASSLRWDRGLAKNIQYF. CDR3 coding DNA: TGTGCCAGCAGTCTCCGTTGGGACAGGGGCTTAGCCAAAAACATTCAGTACTTC.

The chain carries TRBV29-1 and TRBJ2-3; no clear D. This CDR3 has 13 amino acids. V was cut by 2 bases and J by 2 bases, with 8 bases left in between. Looked up from germline, CDR1 is SQVTM and CDR2 is ANQGSEA. The CDR3 DNA follows: TGCAGCGTTGAAACGCTACCCACAGATACGCAGTATTTT. Its translation is CSVETLPTDTQYF.

The gene calls are TRBV27 and TRBJ1-5; 7 nucleotides match TRBD1. The trim removed 4 bases at V and 9 bases at J, leaving 0 bases unmatched. Germline V gene data show CDR1 as MNHEY and CDR2 as SMNVEV (reference sequence). The CDR3 has 11 residues. DNA of the CDR3: TGTGCCAGCAGTTCAGGGGGGCCCCAGCATTTT. This codes for CASSSGGPQHF.

The table lists this clonotype with a few counts. The CDR3 protein is CASIPRGGGDTEQYF. CDR3 bases: TGTGCCAGCATCCCCCGTGGAGGAGGGGATACCGAGCAGTACTTC. The chain couples TRBV28 to TRBJ2-7; maybe TRBD2 (6 bases). This CDR3 has 15 amino acids. Germline V gene lookup returns CDR1 MDHEN and CDR2 SYDVKM. V lost 7 bases to trimming and J lost 6 bases, with 22 bases between them.

The CDR3 DNA is TGTGCCAGCAGTTTTGCCTACCGGAACACTGAAGCTTTCTTT. It codes for CASSFAYRNTEAFF. The V call is TRBV12-3 or TRBV12-4, the J call TRBJ1-1, with D unresolved. The germline V and J ends were trimmed by 3 bases and 1 base, with 9 bases remaining between them. The CDR3 is made up of 14 amino acids.

The CDR3 here is CASSQDLAGWETQYF. CDR3 nucleotides: TGTGCCAGCAGCCAAGACTTAGCGGGGTGGGAGACCCAGTACTTC. The rearrangement uses TRBV4-2 and TRBJ2-5; 8 positions agree with TRBD2. This CDR3 has 15 amino acids. Germline V gene lookup returns CDR1 LGHNA and CDR2 YNFKEQ. V was clipped by 0 bases and J by 5 bases; unmatched bases: 5.

The V gene is TRBV7-9, the J gene TRBJ1-2; TRBD1 agrees at 7 bases. The CDR3 runs 16 residues. CDR1 is SEHNR, CDR2 FQNEAQ, per germline (reference sequence). J gave up 3 bases and V 3 bases, and 10 bases lay outside the gene matches. The CDR3 DNA follows: TGTGCCAGCAGCTTCCGTTTAGGACAGGACGACTATGGCTACACCTTC. As protein: CASSFRLGQDDYGYTF.

This rearrangement joins TRBV25-1 to TRBJ1-5; D not certain. Trimming pared 1 base from V and 5 bases from J, leaving 12 bases between. Per the germline V gene, CDR1 is MGHDK and CDR2 is SYGVNS. The CDR3 sequence is 15 residues long. The CDR3: CASSESGPADQPQHF. The CDR3, as DNA: TGTGCCAGCAGTGAATCGGGCCCCGCGGATCAGCCCCAGCATTTT. The full variable domain, rest sourced from reference TRBV25-1 and TRBJ1-5, is EADIYQTPRYLVIGTGKKITLECSQTMGHDKMYWYQQDPGMELHLIHYSYGVNSTEKGDLSSESTVSRIRTEHFPLTLESARPSHTSQYLCASSESGPADQPQHFGDGTRLSIL.

J is TRBJ1-2 and V is TRBV7-4; TRBD1 is a possible D gene (6 bases). Germline values: CDR1 SGHVT, CDR2 SQSDAQ. CDR3 length: 14 amino acids. V dropped 2 bases and J dropped 4 bases, with 11 bases sitting between them. CDR3 coding DNA: TGTGCCAGCAGCTTACCAACAGGGTCCTATGGCTACACCTTC. This codes for CASSLPTGSYGYTF.

The chain combines TRBV5-5 with TRBJ1-2; the match to TRBD1 covers 11 bases. This CDR3 spans 17 amino acids. CDR1 SGHKS and CDR2 YYEKEE come from the germline V gene (reference sequence). After removal of 3 bases from V and 1 base from J, the junction contained 8 bases not matched to a gene. In DNA form, the CDR3 reads TGTGCCAGCAGCTCATGGACAGGGGGCGGAGATAACTATGGCTACACCTTC. As protein: CASSSWTGGGDNYGYTF.

This clonotype was recorded at least ten times. This sequence joins TRBV5-1 and TRBJ2-7; no clear D. V lost 1 base and J lost 3, with 17 bases in between. Germline lookup yields CDR1 SGHRS and CDR2 YFSETQ. The CDR3 has 16 amino acids. CDR3 sequence: CASSLKVFSSSYEQYF. The CDR3 nucleotides are TGCGCCAGCAGCTTGAAAGTTTTTTCGTCGAGCTACGAGCAGTACTTC.

The chain employs TRBV2 and TRBJ2-1; D gene uncertain. The J call may be wrong; the DNA end is better matched by TRBJ2-7. CDR1 SNHLY and CDR2 FYNNEI come from the germline V gene. This CDR3 region has 14 residues. CDR3 sequence: CASSWASSYNEQYF. CDR3 sequence (DNA): TGTGCCAGCAGTTGGGCGAGCTCCTACAATGAGCAGTACTTC.

The chain is built from TRBV10-3 and TRBJ2-1; TRBD2 matches at 13 bases. Germline CDR1 ENHRY, CDR2 SYGVKD. This CDR3 region has 16 residues. The ends lost 3 bases at V and 4 bases at J; junction bases unmatched: 3. The CDR3 bases are TGTGCCATCAGTGAAAGGACTAGCGGGAGTTACAATGAGCAGTTCTTC. It yields the protein CAISERTSGSYNEQFF.

V usage is TRBV2 and J usage is TRBJ2-1; TRBD2 aligns across 8 bases. CDR1 and CDR2 (germline): SNHLY, FYNNEI. The J segment lost 5 bases and the V segment lost 7 bases, leaving 7 bases of the junction unmatched. CDR3 length: 14 amino acids. The CDR3 DNA follows: TGTGCCAGCATGGGACGGGAGGGCAACAATGAGCAGTTCTTC. Its translation: CASMGREGNNEQFF.